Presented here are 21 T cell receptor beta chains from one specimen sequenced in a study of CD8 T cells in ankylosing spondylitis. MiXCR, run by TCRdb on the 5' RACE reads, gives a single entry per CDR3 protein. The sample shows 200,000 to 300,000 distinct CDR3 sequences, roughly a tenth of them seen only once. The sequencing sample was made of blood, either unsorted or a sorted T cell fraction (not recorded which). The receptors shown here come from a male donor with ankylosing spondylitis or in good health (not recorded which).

The CDR3 is CAWTSKGTGMNTEAFF. The CDR3 nucleotides read TGTGCCTGGACCTCAAAGGGGACAGGGATGAACACTGAAGCTTTCTTT. The V call is TRBV30, the J call TRBJ1-1; 9 nucleotides line up with TRBD1. The CDR3 is made up of 16 amino acids. Losses at the gene ends were 4 bases for V and 0 bases for J; bases not matched to a gene: 9. Looked up from germline, CDR1 is GTSNPN and CDR2 is SVGIG (reference sequence).

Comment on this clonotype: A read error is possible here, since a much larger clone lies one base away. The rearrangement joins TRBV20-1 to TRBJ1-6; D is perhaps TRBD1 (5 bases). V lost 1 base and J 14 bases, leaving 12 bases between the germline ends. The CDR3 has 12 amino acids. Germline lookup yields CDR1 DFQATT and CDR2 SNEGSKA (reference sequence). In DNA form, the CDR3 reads TGCAGTGCTAGAGGGGGGAACTCATCCCTCCACTTT. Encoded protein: CSARGGNSSLHF.

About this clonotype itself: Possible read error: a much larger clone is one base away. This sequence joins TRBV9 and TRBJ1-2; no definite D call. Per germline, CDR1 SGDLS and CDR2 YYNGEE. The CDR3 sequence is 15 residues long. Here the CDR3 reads CVSSVGQAANYGYTF. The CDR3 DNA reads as TGTGTCAGCAGCGTAGGGCAGGCAGCTAACTATGGCTACACCTTC.

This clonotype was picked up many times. CDR3 DNA: TGCAGTGCTAGAGATCGAGGGGGCGGGGAGCTGTTTTTT. This encodes CSARDRGGGELFF. J is TRBJ2-2 and V is TRBV20-1; weak D call: TRBD1 (6 bases). The length of the CDR3 is 13 residues. Germline lookup yields CDR1 DFQATT and CDR2 SNEGSKA (reference sequence). Trimming took 0 bases from V and 7 from J, leaving 9 bases between them.

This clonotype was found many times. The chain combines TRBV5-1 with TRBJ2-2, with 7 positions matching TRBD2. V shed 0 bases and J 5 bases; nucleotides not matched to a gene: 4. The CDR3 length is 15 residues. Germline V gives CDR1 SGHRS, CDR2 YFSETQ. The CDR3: CASSLVLATTGELFF. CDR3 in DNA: TGCGCCAGCAGCTTGGTACTAGCGACAACCGGGGAGCTGTTTTTT.

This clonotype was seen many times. The CDR3 spells CASSQVGRGADTQYF. CDR3 DNA: TGCGCCAGCAGCCAAGTGGGGAGGGGCGCAGATACGCAGTATTTT. The chain recombines TRBV4-1 with TRBJ2-3, with TRBD2 matching over 7 bases. The CDR3 consists of 15 residues. The V gene end was trimmed by 1 base and the J gene end by 4 bases; junction bases not matched to a gene: 5. The germline gives CDR1 MGHRA, CDR2 YSYEKL.

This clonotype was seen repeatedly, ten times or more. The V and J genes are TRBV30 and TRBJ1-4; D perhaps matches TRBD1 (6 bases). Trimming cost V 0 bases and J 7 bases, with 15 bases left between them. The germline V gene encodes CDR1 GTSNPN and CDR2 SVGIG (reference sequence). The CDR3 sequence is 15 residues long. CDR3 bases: TGTGCCTGGAGTGTCGTCACGGGGGGCGGTGAAAAACTGTTTTTT. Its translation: CAWSVVTGGGEKLFF.

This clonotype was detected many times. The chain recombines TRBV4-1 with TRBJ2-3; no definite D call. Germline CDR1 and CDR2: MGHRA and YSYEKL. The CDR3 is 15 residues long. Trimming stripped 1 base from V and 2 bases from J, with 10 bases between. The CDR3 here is CASSQAFYSTDTQYF. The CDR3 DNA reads TGCGCCAGCAGCCAAGCGTTTTACTCCACAGATACGCAGTATTTT.

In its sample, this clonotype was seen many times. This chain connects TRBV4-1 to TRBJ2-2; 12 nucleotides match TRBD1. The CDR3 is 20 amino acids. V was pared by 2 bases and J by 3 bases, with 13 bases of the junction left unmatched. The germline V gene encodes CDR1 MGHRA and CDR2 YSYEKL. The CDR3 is CASSQLRDRGHEWYTGELFF. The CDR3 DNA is TGCGCCAGCAGCCAACTCCGGGACAGGGGGCACGAGTGGTACACCGGGGAGCTGTTTTTT.

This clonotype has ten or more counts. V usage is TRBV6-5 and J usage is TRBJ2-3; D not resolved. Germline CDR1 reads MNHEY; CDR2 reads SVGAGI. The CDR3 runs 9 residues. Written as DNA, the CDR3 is TGTGCTTTCACAGATACGCAGTATTTT. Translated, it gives CAFTDTQYF.

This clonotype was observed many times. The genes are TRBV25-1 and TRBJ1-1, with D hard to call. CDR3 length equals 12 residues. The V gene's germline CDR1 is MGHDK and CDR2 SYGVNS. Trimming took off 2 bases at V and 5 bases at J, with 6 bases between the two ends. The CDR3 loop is CASSENPTEAFF. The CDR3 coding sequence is TGTGCCAGCAGTGAAAATCCTACTGAAGCTTTCTTT.

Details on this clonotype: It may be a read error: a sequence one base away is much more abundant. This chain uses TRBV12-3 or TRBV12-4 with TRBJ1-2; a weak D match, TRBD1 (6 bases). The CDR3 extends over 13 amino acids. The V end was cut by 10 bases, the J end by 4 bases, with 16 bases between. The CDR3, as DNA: TGTGCCAACAGCTCAGGGGTCTTCTATGGCTACACCTTC. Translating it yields CANSSGVFYGYTF.

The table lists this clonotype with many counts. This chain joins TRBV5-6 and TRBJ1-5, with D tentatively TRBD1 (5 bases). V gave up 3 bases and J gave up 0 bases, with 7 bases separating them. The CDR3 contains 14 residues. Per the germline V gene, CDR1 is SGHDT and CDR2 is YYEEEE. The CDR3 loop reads CASSSRGSNQPQHF. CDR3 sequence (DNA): TGTGCCAGCAGCTCGAGGGGTAGCAATCAGCCCCAGCATTTT. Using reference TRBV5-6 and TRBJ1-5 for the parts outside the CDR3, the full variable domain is DAGVTQSPTHLIKTRGQQVTLRCSPKSGHDTVSWYQQALGQGPQFIFQYYEEEERQRGNFPDRFSGHQFPNYSSELNVNALLLGDSALYLCASSSRGSNQPQHFGDGTRLSIL.

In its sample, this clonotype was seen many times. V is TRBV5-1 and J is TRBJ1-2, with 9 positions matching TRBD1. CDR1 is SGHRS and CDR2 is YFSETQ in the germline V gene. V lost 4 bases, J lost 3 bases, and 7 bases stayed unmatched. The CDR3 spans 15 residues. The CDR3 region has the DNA TGCGCCAGCAGCATAACAGGGGGCGAAGACTATGGCTACACCTTC. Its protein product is CASSITGGEDYGYTF.

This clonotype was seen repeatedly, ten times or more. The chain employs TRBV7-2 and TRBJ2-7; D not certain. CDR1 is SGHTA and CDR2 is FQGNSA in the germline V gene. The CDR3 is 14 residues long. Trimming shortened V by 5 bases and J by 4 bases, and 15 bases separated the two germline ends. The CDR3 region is CASSPWTSPYEQYF. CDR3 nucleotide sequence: TGTGCCAGCAGCCCCTGGACGTCCCCGTACGAGCAGTACTTC.

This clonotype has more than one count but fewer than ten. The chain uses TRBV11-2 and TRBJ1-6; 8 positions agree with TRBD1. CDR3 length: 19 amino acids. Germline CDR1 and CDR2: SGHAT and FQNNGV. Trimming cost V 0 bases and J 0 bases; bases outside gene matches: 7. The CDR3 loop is CASSLDAYRGSSYNSPLHF. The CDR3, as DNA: TGTGCCAGCAGCTTAGACGCCTACAGGGGGAGCTCCTATAATTCACCCCTCCACTTT.

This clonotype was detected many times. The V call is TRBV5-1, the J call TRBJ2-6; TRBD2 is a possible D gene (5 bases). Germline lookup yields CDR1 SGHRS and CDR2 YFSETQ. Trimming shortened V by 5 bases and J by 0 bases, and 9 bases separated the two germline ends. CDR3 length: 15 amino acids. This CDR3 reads CASSSGSSGANVLTF. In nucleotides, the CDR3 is TGCGCCAGCAGTTCGGGGAGCTCTGGGGCCAACGTCCTGACTTTC.

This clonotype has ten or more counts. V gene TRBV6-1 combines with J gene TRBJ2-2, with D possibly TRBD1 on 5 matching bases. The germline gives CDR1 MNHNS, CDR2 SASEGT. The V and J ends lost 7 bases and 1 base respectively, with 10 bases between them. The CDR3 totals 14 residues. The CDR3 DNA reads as TGTGCCAGCACTAAGACAGTGAACACCGGGGAGCTGTTTTTT. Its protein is CASTKTVNTGELFF.

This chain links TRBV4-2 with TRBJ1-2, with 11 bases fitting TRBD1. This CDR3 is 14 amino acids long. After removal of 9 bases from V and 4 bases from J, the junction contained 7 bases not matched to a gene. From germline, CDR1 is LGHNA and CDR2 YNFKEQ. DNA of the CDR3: TGTGCCAGGGGCCCTGGGACAGGGGGCTATGGCTACACCTTC. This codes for CARGPGTGGYGYTF.

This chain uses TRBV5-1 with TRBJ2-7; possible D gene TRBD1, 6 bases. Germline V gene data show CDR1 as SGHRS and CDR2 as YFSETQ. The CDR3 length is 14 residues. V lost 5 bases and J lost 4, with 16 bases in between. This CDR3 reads CASRDSRQTYEQYF. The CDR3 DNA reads TGCGCCAGCAGGGACAGCCGACAGACTTACGAGCAGTACTTC.

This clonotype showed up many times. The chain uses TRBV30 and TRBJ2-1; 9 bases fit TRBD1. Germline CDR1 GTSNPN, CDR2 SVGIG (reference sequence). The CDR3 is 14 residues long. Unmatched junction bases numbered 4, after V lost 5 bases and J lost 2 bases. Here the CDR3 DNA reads TGTGCCTGGGAGACAGGGGGGGCCTACAATGAGCAGTTCTTC. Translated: CAWETGGAYNEQFF.